These 3 T cell receptor beta chains share one sample of origin, sequenced in a study of T cells in Graves' hyperthyroidism and ophthalmopathy. Authors of the study amplified TCR beta CDR3 regions from RNA transcripts. An initial round of RT-PCR targeting the TCR CDR3 relied on the HTBI primer set. TCRdb independently ran MiXCR on the multiplex PCR reads; one entry per CDR3 protein. The sample has about 640,000 distinct CDR3 sequences, 20% to 25% seen once. The sequencing sample was made of blood. The origin of the receptors is a man aged 25-45 years with Graves' ophthalmopathy.

This CDR3 reads CASSCCGNTGELFF. CDR3 in DNA: TGTGCCAGCAGCTGTTGCGGAAACACCGGGGAGCTGTTTTTT. The chain recombines TRBV7-6 with TRBJ2-2; D ambiguous. Germline loops: CDR1 SGHVS, CDR2 FNYEAQ. V gave up 4 bases and J gave up 2 bases, with 8 bases separating them. The CDR3 consists of 14 residues.

The chain links TRBV20-1 to TRBJ1-5, with 9 positions matching TRBD1. Germline V gives CDR1 DFQATT, CDR2 SNEGSKA (reference sequence). This CDR3 region has 12 residues. The J segment lost 7 bases and the V segment lost 6 bases, leaving 4 bases of the junction unmatched. The CDR3 bases are TGCAGTGCAGGACAGGGGCAGCAGCCCCAGCATTTT. This encodes CSAGQGQQPQHF.

The CDR3 DNA follows: TGTGCCAGCAGCTTAACCTACCTCGGGGGGCAGACCCAGTACTTC. Translated, it gives CASSLTYLGGQTQYF. The rearrangement joins TRBV7-2 to TRBJ2-5; tentative D call: TRBD2 (7 bases). There are 15 residues in the CDR3. The germline gives CDR1 SGHTA, CDR2 FQGNSA. V was pared by 2 bases and J by 6 bases, with 16 bases between. The full variable domain, its missing parts supplied by reference TRBV7-2 and TRBJ2-5, is GAGVSQSPSNKVTEKGKDVELRCDPISGHTALYWYRQSLGQGLEFLIYFQGNSAPDKSGLPSDRFSAERTGGSVSTLTIQRTQQEDSAVYLCASSLTYLGGQTQYFGPGTRLLVL.